The clone carrying this TCR beta chain was seen a handful of times. Resolution of symptoms, clearance, or two negative PCRs was present in recovered Cohort 3 donors. V lost 6 bases to trimming and J lost 3 bases, with 13 bases between them. CDR1 and CDR2 (germline): LGHDT, YNNKEL (reference sequence). The CDR3 runs 14 residues. In the original analysis: Quantification of nucleated cells was approximated via reference gene primer amplification. Generated by immunoSEQ multiplex PCR, the TCRdb table keeps only in-frame clones and is missing some. V, J and clone size derive from that table, while D and trimming were established from the DNA sequence. The profile shows approximately 490,000 clones, about 90% of them singletons. This sample was included in a study of blood T cell repertoires in COVID-19.

Sequences were obtained from PBMCs or T cells enriched from blood (not recorded which). This TCR was sampled from a woman between 18 and 29 years old who had recovered from COVID-19. This chain links TRBV3-1 (or the pseudogene TRBV3-2) with TRBJ2-3, with a tentative D call TRBD2 (5 bases). This CDR3 is CASSQPEGTDTQYF. Here the CDR3 DNA reads TGTGCCAGCAGTCAGCCAGAGGGAACAGATACGCAGTATTTT.